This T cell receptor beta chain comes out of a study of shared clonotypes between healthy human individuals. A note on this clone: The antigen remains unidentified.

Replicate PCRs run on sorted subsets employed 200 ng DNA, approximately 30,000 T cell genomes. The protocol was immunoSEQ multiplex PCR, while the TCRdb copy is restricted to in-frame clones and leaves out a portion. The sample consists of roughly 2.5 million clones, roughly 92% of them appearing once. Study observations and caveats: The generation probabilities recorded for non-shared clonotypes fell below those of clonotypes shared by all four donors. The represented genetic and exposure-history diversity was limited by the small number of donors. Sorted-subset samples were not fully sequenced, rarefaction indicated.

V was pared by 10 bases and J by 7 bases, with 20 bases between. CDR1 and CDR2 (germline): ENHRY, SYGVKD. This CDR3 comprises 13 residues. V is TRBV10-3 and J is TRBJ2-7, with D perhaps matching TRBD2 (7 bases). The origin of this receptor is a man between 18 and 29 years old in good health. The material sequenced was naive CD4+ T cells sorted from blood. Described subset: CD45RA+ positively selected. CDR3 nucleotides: TGTGCCACACTTGTGGGGGGGCGGGAAGAGCAGTACTTC. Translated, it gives CATLVGGREEQYF.